The TCR beta chain described here comes from a study of T cell clonality in common variable immunodeficiency. Study-level points and caveats: Reportedly, TCR beta sequences from common variable immunodeficiency showed fewer deletions and N-nucleotide insertions.

Germline loops: CDR1 SNHLY, CDR2 FYNNEI. The CDR3 contains 16 residues. V dropped 0 bases and J dropped 6 bases, with 14 bases sitting between them. Equal genomic DNA amounts from CVID and control samples were sequenced. Assay used: immunoSEQ multiplex PCR; TCRdb lists only in-frame clones, some missing. The sample includes 23,000 or so clones, none of them occurring once. As to this clone: Its antigen is unidentified. Read data end 3 residues before the CDR3 end; the end is taken from the germline J gene.

Patients and controls were mostly of Caucasian heritage. No CVID subject was ill or on immunomodulatory drugs when sampled. This clonotype was obtained from a human donor with common variable immunodeficiency. The rearrangement links TRBV2 to TRBJ1-4; D call uncertain. The specimen was peripheral blood mononuclear cells. The CDR3 sequence is CASSEALRASDEKLFF. The CDR3 bases that were read are TGTGCCAGCAGTGAAGCGCTGAGGGCATCGGATGAAAAA.